These 30 T cell receptor beta chains share one sample of origin, sequenced in a study of preoperative IRX-2 immunotherapy in early breast cancer. The treatment denotes: preoperative locoregional IRX-2 cytokine immunotherapy. Measured with immunoSEQ multiplex PCR; TCRdb has only the in-frame clones, and not every one. Seen here are about 27,000 clones, about four fifths observed once, and the top ten hold around 2.2%. The input for sequencing was lymph node tissue, taken before IRX-2 immunotherapy. The receptors here all came from a human donor with breast cancer.

The chain couples TRBV10-3 to TRBJ1-6, with a possible D match to TRBD1 (5 bases). The CDR3 is 17 residues long. Trimming took 2 bases from V and 7 from J, leaving 18 bases between them. Germline CDR1 ENHRY, CDR2 SYGVKD. CDR3 in amino acids: CAISEPSGGSGNSPLHF. In DNA form, the CDR3 reads TGTGCCATCAGTGAGCCCTCTGGGGGGTCCGGGAATTCACCCCTCCACTTT.

This clone was observed a few times. The chain recombines TRBV6-8 with TRBJ2-5; TRBD1 or TRBD2 may be the D gene (6 bases each). Trimming pared 6 bases from V and 6 bases from J, leaving 17 bases between. The germline CDR1 and CDR2 sequences are MNHGY and SAAAGT. There are 14 residues in the CDR3. As DNA, the CDR3 is TGTGCCAGCAGCGACCGGCAGGGGAGGAAGACCCAGTACTTC. Translation: CASSDRQGRKTQYF.

The chain combines TRBV28 with TRBJ1-1, with 8 nucleotides matching TRBD1. The junction had 4 bases not matched to a gene; V was cut back by 6 bases and J by 4 bases. The germline gives CDR1 MDHEN, CDR2 SYDVKM. The CDR3 length is 13 residues. CDR3 sequence (DNA): TGTGCCAGCAGCTCGACAGGGGCCACTGAAGCTTTCTTT. Protein product: CASSSTGATEAFF.

The CDR3 DNA reads as TGTGCCAGCAGTTACTCGATCGGCGAAAAACTGTTTTTT. Protein: CASSYSIGEKLFF. The gene calls are TRBV6-8 and TRBJ1-4; unclear D gene. This CDR3 region has 13 residues. Germline V lookup: CDR1 MNHGY, CDR2 SAAAGT. The V gene lost 0 bases and the J gene lost 8 bases, with 7 bases spanning the gap.

This clone was picked up a small number of times. The chain couples TRBV5-1 to TRBJ2-7; D is possibly TRBD2 (5 bases). Looked up from germline, CDR1 is SGHRS and CDR2 is YFSETQ. The CDR3 has 15 amino acids. With 4 bases removed from V and 1 base from J, the gap between germline ends came to 15 bases. The chain's CDR3 is CASSRTWADSYEQYF. The CDR3 region has the DNA TGCGCCAGCAGCAGGACTTGGGCTGATTCCTACGAGCAGTACTTC.

There are a few counts of this clone. CDR3 sequence reads: CASSLEQGWSPLHF. The CDR3 region has the DNA TGTGCCAGCAGCTTAGAGCAGGGTTGGTCACCCCTCCACTTT. This rearrangement joins TRBV11-3 to TRBJ1-6, with D maybe TRBD1 (5 bases). Trimming stripped 0 bases from V and 10 bases from J, with 10 bases between. CDR3 length: 14 residues. Per the germline V gene, CDR1 is SGHNT and CDR2 is YENEEA.

V usage is TRBV28 and J usage is TRBJ1-5; D gene ambiguous. The CDR3 is 15 amino acids. CDR1 MDHEN and CDR2 SYDVKM come from the germline V gene. Trimming cost V 5 bases and J 9 bases, with 20 bases left between them. The CDR3, as DNA: TGTGCCAGCAGTCCCCGCGGGAGGGCCCTTGGGCCCCAGCATTTT. This gives the protein CASSPRGRALGPQHF.

V is TRBV29-1 and J is TRBJ1-1; the D gene is possibly TRBD1 (6 bases). CDR3 length: 15 amino acids. Germline CDR1 and CDR2: SQVTM and ANQGSEA. With 3 bases removed from V and 4 bases from J, the gap between germline ends came to 18 bases. The CDR3 DNA follows: TGCAGCGTTGACCAGGAGGGACACCTGTTCACTGAAGCTTTCTTT. It codes for CSVDQEGHLFTEAFF.

This sequence joins TRBV19 and TRBJ1-1; D uncertain. This CDR3 is 15 amino acids long. Trimming left V 7 bases short and J 0 bases short, with 15 bases between. Germline V lookup: CDR1 LNHDA, CDR2 SQIVND (reference sequence). For the CDR3, the DNA is TGTGCCAGTACCCCACGAGGTGGCATGAACACTGAAGCTTTCTTT. Translation: CASTPRGGMNTEAFF. Looking up the rest from reference TRBV19 and TRBJ1-1 gives the full variable domain: DGGITQSPKYLFRKEGQNVTLSCEQNLNHDAMYWYRQDPGQGLRLIYYSQIVNDFQKGDIAEGYSVSREKKESFPLTVTSAQKNPTAFYLCASTPRGGMNTEAFFGQGTRLTVV.

The CDR3 region is CASSTIGVGYEQYF. The CDR3 coding sequence is TGTGCCAGCAGTACGATAGGTGTGGGCTACGAGCAGTACTTC. The chain employs TRBV6-8 and TRBJ2-7; D remains unclear. Trimming shortened V by 5 bases and J by 3 bases, and 14 bases separated the two germline ends. Germline-derived CDR1 and CDR2 are MNHGY and SAAAGT. The CDR3 extends over 14 amino acids.

The chain joins TRBV11-3 to TRBJ1-1, with D possibly being TRBD1 (5 bases). Germline lookup yields CDR1 SGHNT and CDR2 YENEEA. Between the trimmed V and J ends, which lost 4 bases and 7 bases, there was a span of 16 bases. This CDR3 is built from 14 residues. CDR3 sequence reads: CASSSVSLGDEAFF. DNA for the CDR3: TGTGCCAGCAGCTCCGTAAGTTTGGGGGATGAAGCTTTCTTT.

The chain uses TRBV11-3 and TRBJ2-3; D tentatively reads TRBD1 or TRBD2 (5 bases each). The germline V and J ends were trimmed by 5 bases and 0 bases, with 9 bases remaining between them. CDR1 SGHNT and CDR2 YENEEA come from the germline V gene. This CDR3 has 14 amino acids. This chain's CDR3 is CASSLGDSTDTQYF. CDR3 nucleotides: TGTGCCAGCAGCCTAGGGGACAGCACAGATACGCAGTATTTT.

This clone came up once. This chain joins TRBV6-7 and TRBJ1-2, with TRBD1 matching over 7 bases. TRBV6-7 is filed as an ORF, its function uncertain. J lost 3 bases, V lost 5 bases, and 6 bases had no gene match. This CDR3 comprises 14 residues. CDR3 nucleotides: TGTGCCAGCAGTGAACAGGGGATCGACTATGGCTACACCTTC. Its protein is CASSEQGIDYGYTF.

Details on this clone: The same CDR3 is also encoded by other DNA sequences in this sample. The V gene is TRBV6-8, the J gene TRBJ2-5, with D maybe TRBD2 (6 bases). Germline values: CDR1 MNHGY, CDR2 SAAAGT. This CDR3 is 13 amino acids long. Trimming pared 8 bases from V and 1 base from J, leaving 11 bases between. The CDR3 DNA reads TGTGCCAGCTCTCGGGACTCCCAAGAGACCCAGTACTTC. It specifies CASSRDSQETQYF.

V and J are TRBV6-8 and TRBJ2-7, with 10 bases identical to TRBD1. The germline CDR1 and CDR2 sequences are MNHGY and SAAAGT. With V trimmed by 2 bases and J by 7 bases, 14 bases remained unmatched. The CDR3 runs 17 residues. This chain's CDR3 is CASSYRRPGQGTGEQYF. DNA for the CDR3: TGTGCCAGCAGTTACCGAAGGCCGGGACAGGGGACCGGGGAGCAGTACTTC.

The gene calls are TRBV18 and TRBJ1-1; TRBD1 aligns across 7 bases. Germline V gene data show CDR1 as KGHSH and CDR2 as LQKENI. Trimming removed 2 bases from V and 7 bases from J; junction bases left unmatched: 7. The CDR3 runs to 14 residues. DNA of the CDR3: TGTGCCAGCTCACCAGGGGGACAGAACCATGAAGCTTTCTTT. As protein: CASSPGGQNHEAFF.

This clone has just one count. The rearrangement uses TRBV6-8 and TRBJ1-1, with D perhaps TRBD1 (6 bases). Between the trimmed V and J ends, which lost 7 bases and 0 bases, there was a span of 15 bases. The CDR3 has 15 residues. Per the germline V gene, CDR1 is MNHGY and CDR2 is SAAAGT. Here the CDR3 reads CASTTSDRMNTEAFF. The CDR3 DNA reads as TGTGCCAGCACCACTAGCGACAGGATGAACACTGAAGCTTTCTTT.

This chain uses TRBV5-1 with TRBJ2-1; possibly TRBD1 or TRBD2 for D (5 bases each). CDR3 length equals 14 residues. V was shortened by 0 bases and J by 8 bases, with 12 bases between the two germline ends. Germline assignment: CDR1 SGHRS and CDR2 YFSETQ. Here the CDR3 DNA reads TGCGCCAGCAGCTTGGGTGGGGGAGAGGATGAGCAGTTCTTC. Amino acids: CASSLGGGEDEQFF.

The chain is built from TRBV6-8 and TRBJ1-5; D is uncertain. The CDR3 is 16 amino acids. The germline V gene encodes CDR1 MNHGY and CDR2 SAAAGT. V gave up 5 bases and J gave up 0 bases, with 14 bases separating them. The CDR3 is CASSAYVTYSNQPQHF. CDR3 nucleotides: TGTGCCAGCAGTGCGTATGTCACGTATAGCAATCAGCCCCAGCATTTT.

The chain links TRBV7-6 to TRBJ1-2; 7 nucleotides align to TRBD1. Germline trimming cut 3 bases from V and 8 bases from J; bases unmatched to any gene: 9. Germline V gene data show CDR1 as SGHVS and CDR2 as FNYEAQ. The CDR3 totals 14 residues. This chain's CDR3 is CASSLDLGQRGYTF. The CDR3 nucleotides read TGTGCCAGCAGCTTGGATCTGGGACAGAGGGGCTACACCTTC.

This clone was observed a few times. The chain has TRBV19 and TRBJ2-7; D unresolved. Trimming took 3 bases from V and 0 from J, leaving 12 bases between them. This CDR3 contains 15 residues. CDR1 and CDR2 (germline): LNHDA, SQIVND (reference sequence). In DNA, the CDR3 is TGTGCCAGTAGTATTCGGGCAGAGTACTCCTACGAGCAGTACTTC. Translated, it gives CASSIRAEYSYEQYF.

The chain has TRBV23-1 and TRBJ1-2; maybe TRBD1 (5 bases). TRBV23-1 is an ORF, with its function uncertain. V lost 6 bases and J 5 bases, leaving 13 bases between the germline ends. CDR3 size: 13 residues. The CDR3 region is CASSVQGEYGYTF. CDR3 nucleotides: TGCGCCAGCAGCGTTCAGGGCGAGTATGGCTACACCTTC.

There are a few counts of this clone. The chain combines TRBV18 with TRBJ2-7, with D tentatively TRBD1 (5 bases). The V gene's germline CDR1 is KGHSH and CDR2 LQKENI. The CDR3 has 13 amino acids. Trimming left V 4 bases short and J 6 bases short, with 13 bases between. In DNA, the CDR3 is TGTGCCAGCTCACGTACGGTAGGGGTCGAGCAGTACTTC. Protein product: CASSRTVGVEQYF. Full variable domain (remainder filled in from reference TRBV18 and TRBJ2-7): NAGVMQNPRHLVRRRGQEARLRCSPMKGHSHVYWYRQLPEEGLKFMVYLQKENIIDESGMPKERFSAEFPKEGPSILRIQQVVRGDSAAYFCASSRTVGVEQYFGPGTRLTVT.

In the case of this clone: The same CDR3 arises from other DNA sequences in this sample as well. This rearrangement joins TRBV18 to TRBJ2-3; no clear D. Per the germline V gene, CDR1 is KGHSH and CDR2 is LQKENI. The V end lost 3 bases, the J end lost 3 bases, and 4 bases lay between the germline ends. This CDR3 contains 12 residues. CDR3 sequence (DNA): TGTGCCAGCTCACCGTCGACAGATACGCAGTATTTT. Translated, it gives CASSPSTDTQYF.

The chain carries TRBV4-1 and TRBJ1-6; possibly TRBD1 for D (6 bases). Germline CDR1 is MGHRA and CDR2 is YSYEKL. V was pared by 1 base and J by 7 bases, with 11 bases between. This CDR3 spans 15 amino acids. The CDR3 DNA sequence: TGCGCCAGCAGCCAAGTTACAGGGTCGAATTCACCCCTCCACTTT. Its translation is CASSQVTGSNSPLHF.

The V gene is TRBV6-8, the J gene TRBJ2-3; 8 nucleotides match TRBD2. Trimming removed 8 bases from V and 6 bases from J; junction bases left unmatched: 7. Germline values: CDR1 MNHGY, CDR2 SAAAGT. This CDR3 region has 13 residues. CDR3 sequence: CASGSGGADTQYF. The CDR3 DNA follows: TGTGCCAGCGGGAGCGGGGGAGCTGATACGCAGTATTTT.

This clone was detected a few times. The V call is TRBV11-3, the J call TRBJ2-2; D ambiguous. This CDR3 contains 16 residues. Germline V gene data show CDR1 as SGHNT and CDR2 as YENEEA. The V end was cut by 3 bases, the J end by 1 base, with 12 bases between. The CDR3, as DNA: TGTGCCAGCAGCTTGAGGAATGGGGTGAACACCGGGGAGCTGTTTTTT. It encodes CASSLRNGVNTGELFF.

The DNA for the CDR3 is TGTGCCAGCAGCTTATTATTCGGGACAGCGTCGGAGTACGAGCAGTACTTC. It codes for CASSLLFGTASEYEQYF. V usage is TRBV11-3 and J usage is TRBJ2-7; 7 bases are shared with TRBD1. CDR1 and CDR2 (germline): SGHNT, YENEEA. CDR3 size: 17 residues. Germline trimming cut 2 bases from V and 4 bases from J; bases unmatched to any gene: 14.

This chain links TRBV11-3 with TRBJ2-4; the D gene is possibly TRBD1 (6 bases). This CDR3 has 14 residues. V shed 5 bases and J shed 8 bases, with 16 bases lying between them. Germline values: CDR1 SGHNT, CDR2 YENEEA. The CDR3 DNA follows: TGTGCCAGCAGCCCAACAGGGTTTTGGCACATTCAGTACTTC. Translating gives CASSPTGFWHIQYF.

This rearrangement joins TRBV5-1 to TRBJ2-3; D gene ambiguous. V lost 0 bases to trimming and J lost 0 bases, with 11 bases between them. The germline V gene has CDR1 SGHRS and CDR2 YFSETQ. The CDR3 length is 16 residues. CDR3 bases: TGCGCCAGCAGCTTGGAGGGCAGCGCAAGCACAGATACGCAGTATTTT. This sequence encodes CASSLEGSASTDTQYF. Full variable domain (outside the CDR3, taken from reference TRBV5-1 and TRBJ2-3): KAGVTQTPRYLIKTRGQQVTLSCSPISGHRSVSWYQQTPGQGLQFLFEYFSETQRNKGNFPGRFSGRQFSNSRSEMNVSTLELGDSALYLCASSLEGSASTDTQYFGPGTRLTVL.